The T cell receptor (beta chain) under discussion was sequenced for a study of T cells in Graves' hyperthyroidism and ophthalmopathy. Study-level information: Peripheral blood specimens were obtained at initial diagnosis, prior to any treatment.

Germline values: CDR1 SGHRS, CDR2 YFSETQ. The length of the CDR3 is 15 residues. Clinicians diagnosed patients from clinical symptoms, serum thyroxine and TRAb, thyroid ultrasound and orbital computed tomography. TCR beta CDR3 regions were amplified from RNA transcripts. Initially, a first-round RT-PCR of the TCR CDR3 employed the HTBI primer set. MiXCR, applied by TCRdb to the multiplex PCR reads, yields one record per CDR3 protein. The profile shows around 440,000 distinct CDR3 sequences, 15% to 19% of them singletons. On this clonotype: The junction does not match germline at one end; this may be a read error.

The sample comprised blood. The chain combines TRBV5-1 with TRBJ1-5; TRBD1 aligns across 7 bases. The sequence was obtained from a woman aged 18-35 years with Graves' hyperthyroidism. CDR3 coding DNA: TGTGCCAGCAGCGTAGGGGACAGCTCCAATCAGCCCCAGCATTTT. Its translation: CASSVGDSSNQPQHF.